The clone carrying this TCR beta chain occurred a few times. The data stem from a study of T cell repertoires in cytomegalovirus infection. CDR1 and CDR2 (germline): MNHNS, SASEGT. The CDR3 consists of 14 residues. Trimming left V 4 bases short and J 4 bases short, with 12 bases between. TCRdb passed the reads through MiXCR, listing each CDR3 protein once. Of roughly 150,000 distinct CDR3 sequences listed, about 25% are singletons. The clonotype comes from a human donor in good health (CMV status not recorded). Some clones in this sample may be carry-over from other donors' samples. The rearrangement uses TRBV6-1 and TRBJ2-3, with D perhaps matching TRBD2 (6 bases). The sequencing input was PBMCs. Here the CDR3 reads CASSAGGNPDTQYF. In DNA form, the CDR3 reads TGTGCCAGCAGTGCCGGGGGAAACCCAGATACGCAGTATTTT.